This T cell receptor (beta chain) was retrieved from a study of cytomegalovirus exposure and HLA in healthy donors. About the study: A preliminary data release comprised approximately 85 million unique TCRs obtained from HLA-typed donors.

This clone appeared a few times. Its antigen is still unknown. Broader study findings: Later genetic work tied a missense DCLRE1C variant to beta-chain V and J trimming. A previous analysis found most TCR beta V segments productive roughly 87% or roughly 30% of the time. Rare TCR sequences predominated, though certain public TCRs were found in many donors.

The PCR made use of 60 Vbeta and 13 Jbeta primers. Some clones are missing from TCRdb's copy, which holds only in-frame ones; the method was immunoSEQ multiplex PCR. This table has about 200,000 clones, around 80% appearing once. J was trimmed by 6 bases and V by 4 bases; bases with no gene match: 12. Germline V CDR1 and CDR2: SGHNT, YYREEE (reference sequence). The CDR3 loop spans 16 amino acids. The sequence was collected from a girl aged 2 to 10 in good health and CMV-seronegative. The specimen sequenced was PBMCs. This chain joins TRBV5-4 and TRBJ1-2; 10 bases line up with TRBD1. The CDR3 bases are TGTGCCAGCAGCCAAGATTCCCGGACAGGGGGAAATGGCTACACCTTC. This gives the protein CASSQDSRTGGNGYTF.